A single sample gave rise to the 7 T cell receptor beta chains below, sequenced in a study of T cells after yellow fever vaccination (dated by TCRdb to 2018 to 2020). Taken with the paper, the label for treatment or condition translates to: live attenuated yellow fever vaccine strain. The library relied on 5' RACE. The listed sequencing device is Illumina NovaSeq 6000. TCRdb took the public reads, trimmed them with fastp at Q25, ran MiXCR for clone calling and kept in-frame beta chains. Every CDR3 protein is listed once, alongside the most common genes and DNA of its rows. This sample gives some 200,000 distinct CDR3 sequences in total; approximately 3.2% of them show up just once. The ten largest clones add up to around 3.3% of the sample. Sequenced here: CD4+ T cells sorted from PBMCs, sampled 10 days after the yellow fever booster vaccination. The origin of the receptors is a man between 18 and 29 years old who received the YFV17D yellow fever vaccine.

CDR3 loop: CASSLDPGQENSAKNIQYF. Here the CDR3 DNA reads TGCGCCAGCAGCTTGGACCCGGGACAGGAAAATAGCGCCAAAAACATTCAGTACTTC. The chain links TRBV5-1 to TRBJ2-4, with 8 nucleotides matching TRBD1. The trim removed 0 bases at V and 1 base at J, leaving 12 bases unmatched. The CDR3 is 19 residues long. CDR1 and CDR2 from the germline V gene are SGHRS and YFSETQ.

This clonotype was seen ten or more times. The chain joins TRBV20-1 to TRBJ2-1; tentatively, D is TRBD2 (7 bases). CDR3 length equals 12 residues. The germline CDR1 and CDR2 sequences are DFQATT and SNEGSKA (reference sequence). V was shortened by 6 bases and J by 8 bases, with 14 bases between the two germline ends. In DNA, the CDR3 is TGCAGTGCGGGTCGCGGGGGCTATGAGCAGTTCTTC. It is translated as CSAGRGGYEQFF.

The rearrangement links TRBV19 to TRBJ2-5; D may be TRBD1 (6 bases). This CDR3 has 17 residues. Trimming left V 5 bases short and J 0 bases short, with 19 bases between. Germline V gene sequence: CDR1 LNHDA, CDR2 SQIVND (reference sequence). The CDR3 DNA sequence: TGTGCCAGTAGTGCTGGACAGATACCTCAGGACCAAGAGACCCAGTACTTC. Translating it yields CASSAGQIPQDQETQYF. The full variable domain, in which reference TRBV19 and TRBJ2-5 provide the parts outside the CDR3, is DGGITQSPKYLFRKEGQNVTLSCEQNLNHDAMYWYRQDPGQGLRLIYYSQIVNDFQKGDIAEGYSVSREKKESFPLTVTSAQKNPTAFYLCASSAGQIPQDQETQYFGPGTRLLVL.

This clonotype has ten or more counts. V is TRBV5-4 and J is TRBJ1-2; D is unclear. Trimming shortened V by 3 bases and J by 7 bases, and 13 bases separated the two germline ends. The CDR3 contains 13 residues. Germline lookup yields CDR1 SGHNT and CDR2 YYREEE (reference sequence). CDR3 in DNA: TGTGCCAGCAGCTGGCCCGGGTGGGGTGGCTACACCTTC. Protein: CASSWPGWGGYTF.

This CDR3 is CTGGGSTDTQYF. As DNA, the CDR3 is TGCACCGGGGGTGGATCAACAGATACGCAGTATTTT. This sequence joins TRBV20-1 and TRBJ2-3, with D possibly TRBD2 on 6 matching bases. The CDR3 sequence is 12 residues long. Germline CDR1 DFQATT, CDR2 SNEGSKA (reference sequence).

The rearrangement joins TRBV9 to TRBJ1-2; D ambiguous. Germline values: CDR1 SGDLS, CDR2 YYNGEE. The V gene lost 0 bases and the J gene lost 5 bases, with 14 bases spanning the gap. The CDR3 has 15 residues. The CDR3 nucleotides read TGTGCCAGCAGCGTAGGAGGCGGCCTCAGATATGGCTACACCTTC. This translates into CASSVGGGLRYGYTF.

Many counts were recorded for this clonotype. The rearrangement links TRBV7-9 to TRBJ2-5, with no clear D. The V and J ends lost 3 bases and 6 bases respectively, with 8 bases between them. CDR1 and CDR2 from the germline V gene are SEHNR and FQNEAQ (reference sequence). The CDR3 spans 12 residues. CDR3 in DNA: TGTGCCAGCAGCTTGCGGTTGAAGACCCAGTACTTC. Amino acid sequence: CASSLRLKTQYF.